The T cell receptor (beta chain) described here comes from a study of tumor-infiltrating lymphocytes in primary liver carcinoma. Researchers drew blood RNA from unsorted whole blood and extracted germline DNA as well. Making TCR beta cDNA involved around 510 ng total RNA and a constant-region primer. Nested multiplex PCR, run for three rounds with slightly modified ARM-PCR, yielded TCR beta libraries. Rounds one and two of PCR, each of roughly 10 cycles, were primed with TRBV1-TRBV30 forward primers and a C-beta reverse primer. Each CDR3 protein gets one entry after TCRdb re-called the multiplex PCR reads with MiXCR. Here the sample spans some 190,000 distinct CDR3 sequences, about 60% being singletons. This CDR3 is built from 10 residues. Trimming took off 5 bases at V and 10 bases at J, with 6 bases between the two ends. Germline-derived CDR1 and CDR2 are SEHNR and FQNEAQ (reference sequence).

The sample was peripheral blood. This TCR was recovered from a man aged 40-55 years with primary liver carcinoma and hepatitis B virus infection. The chain couples TRBV7-9 to TRBJ2-1; tentatively, D is TRBD1 (6 bases). The CDR3 protein is CASSQGEQFF. In nucleotides, the CDR3 is TGTGCCAGCAGCCAGGGGGAGCAGTTCTTC.